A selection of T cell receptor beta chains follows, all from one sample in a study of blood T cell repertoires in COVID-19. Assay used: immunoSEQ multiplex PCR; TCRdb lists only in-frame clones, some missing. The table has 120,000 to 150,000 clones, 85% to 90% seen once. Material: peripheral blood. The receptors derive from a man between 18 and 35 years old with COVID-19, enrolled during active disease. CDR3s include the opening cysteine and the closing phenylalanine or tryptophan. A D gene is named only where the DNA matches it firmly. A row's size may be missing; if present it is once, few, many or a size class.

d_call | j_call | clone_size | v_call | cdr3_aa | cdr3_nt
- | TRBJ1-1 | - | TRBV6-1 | CAGSRGNTEAFF | TGTGCCGGGTCCAGGGGGAACACTGAAGCTTTCTTT
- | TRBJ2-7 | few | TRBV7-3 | CASSLTNSFLSYEQYF | TGTGCCAGCAGCTTAACGAACTCTTTTCTTTCCTACGAGCAGTACTTC
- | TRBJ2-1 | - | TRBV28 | CASSLPGNEQFF | TGTGCCAGCAGTTTGCCAGGCAATGAGCAGTTCTTC
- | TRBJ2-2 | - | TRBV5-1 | CASGRTGELFF | TGCGCCAGCGGGAGGACCGGGGAGCTGTTTTTT
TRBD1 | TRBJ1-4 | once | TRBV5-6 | CASSSSGTGDEKLFF | TGTGCCAGCAGTTCCTCCGGGACAGGGGATGAAAAACTGTTTTTT
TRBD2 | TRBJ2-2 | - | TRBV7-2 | CASSPPGTSGYAGELFF | TGTGCCAGCAGCCCACCAGGGACTAGCGGGTACGCCGGGGAGCTGTTTTTT
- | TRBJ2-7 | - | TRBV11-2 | CASSLGQGGEQYF | TGTGCCAGCAGCTTAGGCCAGGGGGGCGAGCAGTACTTC
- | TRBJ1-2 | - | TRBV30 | CAWSAKPGYQGYTF | TGTGCCTGGAGTGCCAAGCCGGGGTATCAGGGCTACACCTTC
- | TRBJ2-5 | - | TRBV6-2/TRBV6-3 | CASSYFFEKQETQYF | TGTGCCAGCAGTTACTTTTTTGAGAAACAAGAGACCCAGTACTTC
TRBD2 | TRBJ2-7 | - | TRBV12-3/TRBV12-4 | CASSYTREEQYF | TGTGCCAGCAGCTATACGCGGGAGGAGCAGTACTTC
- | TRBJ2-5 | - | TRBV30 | CAWKGETQYF | TGTGCCTGGAAGGGGGAGACCCAGTACTTC
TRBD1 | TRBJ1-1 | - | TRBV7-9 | CASSFRTTGDTEAFF | TGTGCCAGCAGTTTCAGGACTACAGGGGACACTGAAGCTTTCTTT
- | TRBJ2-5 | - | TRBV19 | CASKVWGAGGETQYF | TGTGCCAGTAAGGTTTGGGGTGCCGGAGGAGAGACCCAGTACTTC
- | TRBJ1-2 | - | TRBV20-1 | CSASYSTAYGYTF | TGCAGTGCTAGTTACAGCACCGCATATGGCTACACCTTC
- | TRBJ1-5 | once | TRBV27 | CASSSRRNQPQHF | TGTGCCAGCAGTTCACGCAGGAATCAGCCCCAGCATTTT